Listed below are T cell receptor beta chains from one sample, sequenced in a study of T cell responses to AZD1222 COVID-19 vaccine. Measured with immunoSEQ multiplex PCR; TCRdb has only the in-frame clones, and not every one. The data contain about 15,000 clones, 80% of them seen just once; the ten biggest clones take up about 14%. Sequencing was performed on peripheral blood, taken 28 days after the second AZD1222 dose. The receptors originated from an adult who received the AZD1222 COVID-19 vaccine. The CDR3 runs from the conserved cysteine through the conserved F or W. A D gene is named only where the DNA matches it firmly. Expanded clones are given a class, and other clones once, few, many or no size at all.

TRBV6-4	-	-	TRBJ1-6	CASSDGNSPLHF	TGTGCCAGCAGTGACGGAAATTCACCCCTCCACTTT
TRBV3-1/TRBV3-2	-	-	TRBJ1-1	CASSPVGGRSEAFF	TGTGCCAGCAGCCCCGTCGGGGGCCGGTCTGAAGCTTTCTTT
TRBV28	TRBD1	once	TRBJ1-2	CASSLYGGRDRSYGYTF	TGTGCCAGCAGTTTATACGGGGGCAGGGACAGAAGCTATGGCTACACCTTC
TRBV27	TRBD1	-	TRBJ1-6	CASSLSGTDGGSPLHF	TGTGCCAGCAGTTTATCCGGGACAGATGGGGGTTCACCCCTCCACTTT
TRBV5-1	-	-	TRBJ1-1	CASSTTRNTEAFF	TGCGCCAGCAGCACAACAAGAAACACTGAAGCTTTCTTT
TRBV28	-	-	TRBJ1-5	CASRFGRQPQHF	TGTGCCAGCAGGTTCGGTCGTCAGCCCCAGCATTTT
TRBV5-4	TRBD1	-	TRBJ2-1	CASSLEQGPHNEQFF	TGTGCCAGCAGCTTGGAACAGGGGCCCCACAATGAGCAGTTCTTC
TRBV29-1	-	once	TRBJ2-2	CSVEDRQYSSTGELFF	TGCAGCGTTGAAGATCGGCAGTATTCATCCACCGGGGAGCTGTTTTTT
TRBV7-8	-	-	TRBJ2-5	CASSSYDRVLQETQYF	TGTGCCAGCAGCTCGTACGACCGGGTTCTCCAAGAGACCCAGTACTTC
TRBV28	TRBD2	-	TRBJ2-1	CASSFSLAGGPIEQFF	TGTGCCAGCAGTTTCTCTCTAGCGGGGGGACCAATTGAGCAGTTCTTC
TRBV18	-	-	TRBJ1-2	CASSPSDSPSYGYTF	TGTGCCAGCTCACCATCAGACAGCCCATCCTATGGCTACACCTTC
TRBV5-5	TRBD1	once	TRBJ1-5	CASSLEGTGREPQHF	TGTGCCAGCAGCTTGGAAGGGACAGGGAGGGAGCCCCAGCATTTT
TRBV19	-	-	TRBJ1-2	CASSTGSRAHF	TGTGCCAGTAGTACCGGTAGCAGGGCCCACTTC
TRBV7-9	TRBD2	-	TRBJ2-3	CASSSLAGGMDTQYF	TGTGCCAGCAGCTCTCTAGCGGGGGGGATGGATACGCAGTATTTT
TRBV28	TRBD1	-	TRBJ1-1	CASTFWGTDRGMNTEAFF	TGTGCCAGCACCTTTTGGGGCACTGACAGGGGAATGAACACTGAAGCTTTCTTT
TRBV10-3	TRBD2	-	TRBJ2-3	CAISEIAGTSGDTQYF	TGTGCCATCAGTGAGATAGCCGGGACTAGCGGAGATACGCAGTATTTT
TRBV7-9	-	-	TRBJ2-5	CASSFVTAETQYF	TGTGCCAGCAGCTTTGTGACTGCGGAGACCCAGTACTTC
TRBV5-1	-	medium-sized	TRBJ1-5	CASSLEGDRPQHF	TGCGCCAGCAGCTTGGAAGGGGATCGGCCCCAGCATTTT
TRBV5-4	TRBD1	-	TRBJ2-1	CASSPQGVNYNEQFF	TGTGCCAGCAGCCCTCAGGGGGTAAACTACAATGAGCAGTTCTTC
TRBV6-4	TRBD1	-	TRBJ2-1	CASSEGQEDEQFF	TGTGCCAGCAGTGAGGGACAGGAGGATGAGCAGTTCTTC
TRBV27	-	-	TRBJ2-3	CASSSPGPSTDTQYF	TGTGCCAGCAGTTCCCCAGGCCCTAGCACAGATACGCAGTATTTT
TRBV7-2	TRBD2	few	TRBJ2-1	CASSLGGLAGSTYNEQFF	TGTGCCAGCAGCTTAGGGGGACTAGCGGGGTCGACTTACAATGAGCAGTTCTTC
TRBV15	TRBD1	-	TRBJ2-1	CATSRGISDRVYNEQFF	TGTGCCACCAGCAGGGGGATCTCGGACAGGGTATACAATGAGCAGTTCTTC
TRBV6-5	-	-	TRBJ2-1	CASSKRTVLNEQFF	TGTGCCAGCAGTAAGAGGACAGTCCTCAATGAGCAGTTCTTC
TRBV6-5	TRBD2	-	TRBJ2-4	CASSYTGGISKNIQYF	TGTGCCAGCAGTTACACGGGAGGTATTAGCAAAAACATTCAGTACTTC
TRBV6-5	-	-	TRBJ2-1	CASNPQGGNEQFF	TGTGCCAGCAACCCTCAGGGCGGAAATGAGCAGTTCTTC
TRBV28	-	-	TRBJ1-4	CASSLVQAGRNEKLFF	TGTGCCAGCAGTTTAGTACAGGCAGGCCGGAATGAAAAACTGTTTTTT
TRBV4-1	-	-	TRBJ2-7	CASSQAPGTYEQYF	TGCGCCAGCAGCCAAGCCCCAGGGACCTACGAGCAGTACTTC
TRBV5-6	TRBD1	few	TRBJ1-4	CASSPWTGTKLFF	TGTGCCAGCAGCCCCTGGACAGGGACAAAACTGTTTTTT
TRBV28	-	-	TRBJ1-6	CASSPPSPSPLHF	TGTGCCAGCAGTCCCCCATCGCCTTCACCCCTCCACTTT
TRBV5-4	-	-	TRBJ1-2	CASSLGLGTNYGYTF	TGTGCCAGCAGCTTGGGACTGGGAACCAACTATGGCTACACCTTC
TRBV7-9	TRBD1	-	TRBJ2-7	CASSLGVGTGSYEQYF	TGTGCCAGCAGCTTAGGAGTTGGGACAGGTTCCTACGAGCAGTACTTC
TRBV5-4	-	-	TRBJ1-6	CASSPQGEEYNSPLHF	TGTGCCAGCAGCCCACAGGGAGAAGAGTATAATTCACCCCTCCACTTT
TRBV7-3	TRBD2	-	TRBJ2-1	CASSSDGGYNNEQFF	TGTGCCAGCAGCTCAGACGGGGGGTATAACAATGAGCAGTTCTTC